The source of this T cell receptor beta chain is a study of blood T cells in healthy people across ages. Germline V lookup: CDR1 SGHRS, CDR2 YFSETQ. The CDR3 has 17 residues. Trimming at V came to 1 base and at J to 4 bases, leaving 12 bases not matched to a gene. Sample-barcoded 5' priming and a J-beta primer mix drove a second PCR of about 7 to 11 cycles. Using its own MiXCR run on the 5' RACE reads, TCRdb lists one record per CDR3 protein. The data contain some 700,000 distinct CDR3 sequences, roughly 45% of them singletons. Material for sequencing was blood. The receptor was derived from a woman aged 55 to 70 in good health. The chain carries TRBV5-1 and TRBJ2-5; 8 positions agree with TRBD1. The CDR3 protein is CASSLTGDRGAGETQYF. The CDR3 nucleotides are TGCGCCAGCAGCTTGACTGGCGACAGGGGAGCTGGAGAGACCCAGTACTTC.